This T cell receptor (beta chain) was retrieved from a study of identical twins. Whole-study findings and limits: Cord blood beta clonotypes present at high abundance carried fewer insertions; no such pattern appeared in memory repertoires. There was more out-of-frame TCR alpha sharing in monozygotic twins than models estimated.

Note on this clonotype: Its antigen is unknown. The junction does not match germline at one end; this may be a read error.

The CDR3 extends over 14 amino acids. Germline-derived CDR1 and CDR2 are DFQATT and SNEGSKA (reference sequence). TCRdb independently ran MiXCR on the 5' RACE reads; one entry per CDR3 protein. The sample has approximately 690,000 distinct CDR3 sequences, over 5% seen once. The sequenced material came from naive T cells sorted from blood. This receptor was taken from a man between 18 and 29 years old in good health. This chain joins TRBV20-1 and TRBJ2-7; TRBD1 might be the D (5 bases). CDR3 bases: TGCAGTGCTCCCGGGCAGCAGGGTTCTGGGTCCTCTGTCTTC. Translation gives CSAPGQQGSGSSVF.